The 16 T cell receptor beta chains presented below share a single source sample, sequenced in a study of shared clonotypes between healthy human individuals. TCRdb's table, derived via immunoSEQ multiplex PCR, lists solely in-frame clones and lacks some. This table has about 730,000 clones, over 55% appearing once. Sample: memory CD4+ T cells sorted from blood. Subset denoted: CD45RA-negative fraction. Receptor source: a woman aged 25-40 years in good health.

The CDR3 DNA reads TGTGCCAGCAGCTCTCGGCTTAGCCGTAACACCGGGGAGCTGTTTTTT. Translated: CASSSRLSRNTGELFF. The rearrangement uses TRBV7-3 and TRBJ2-2; unclear D gene. Germline V CDR1 and CDR2: SGHTA, FQGTGA. V was pared by 4 bases and J by 2 bases, with 14 bases between. There are 16 residues in the CDR3. The entire variable domain, with the rest obtained from reference TRBV7-3 and TRBJ2-2, is as follows: GAGVSQTPSNKVTEKGKYVELRCDPISGHTALYWYRQSLGQGPEFLIYFQGTGAADDSGLPNDRFFAVRPEGSVSTLKIQRTERGDSAVYLCASSSRLSRNTGELFFGEGSRLTVL.

In nucleotides, the CDR3 is TGTGCCAGCAGTCCAGACAGGGACCCCTACAATGAGCAGTTCTTC. Amino acids: CASSPDRDPYNEQFF. The chain uses TRBV6-5 and TRBJ2-1; 7 bases agree with TRBD1. This CDR3 has 15 amino acids. Germline V gene sequence: CDR1 MNHEY, CDR2 SVGAGI. With V trimmed by 5 bases and J by 2 bases, 6 bases remained unmatched.

The V gene is TRBV11-3, the J gene TRBJ2-2; no firm D call. CDR1 and CDR2 (germline): SGHNT, YENEEA. V was cut by 5 bases and J by 4 bases, with 11 bases left in between. The CDR3 loop spans 14 amino acids. The CDR3 DNA is TGTGCCAGCAGCGACCTTAGAAGCACCGGGGAGCTGTTTTTT. Translated: CASSDLRSTGELFF.

The chain carries TRBV28 and TRBJ1-1; 11 nucleotides align to TRBD1. V was clipped by 10 bases and J by 5 bases; unmatched bases: 6. The germline gives CDR1 MDHEN, CDR2 SYDVKM. CDR3 length: 13 amino acids. CDR3 region: CATDRGLRTEAFF. The CDR3 region has the DNA TGTGCCACGGACAGGGGGCTGAGGACTGAAGCTTTCTTT.

This chain links TRBV11-2 with TRBJ2-2; D unresolved. The CDR3 is 14 amino acids. V was cut by 0 bases and J by 3 bases, with 5 bases left in between. The germline V gene has CDR1 SGHAT and CDR2 FQNNGV. The CDR3 sequence is CASSLEGDTGELFF. CDR3 DNA sequence: TGTGCCAGCAGCTTAGAGGGTGACACCGGGGAGCTGTTTTTT. The full variable domain, rest sourced from reference TRBV11-2 and TRBJ2-2, is EAGVAQSPRYKIIEKRQSVAFWCNPISGHATLYWYQQILGQGPKLLIQFQNNGVVDDSQLPKDRFSAERLKGVDSTLKIQPAKLEDSAVYLCASSLEGDTGELFFGEGSRLTVL.

This sequence joins TRBV29-1 and TRBJ2-6; 11 bases are shared with TRBD1. The CDR3 has 16 residues. Germline loops: CDR1 SQVTM, CDR2 ANQGSEA. V lost 7 bases, J lost 0 bases, and 5 bases stayed unmatched. CDR3 region: CSAWTGGLSGANVLTF. The DNA for the CDR3 is TGCAGCGCCTGGACAGGGGGCCTCTCTGGGGCCAACGTCCTGACTTTC.

This clone was counted between two and nine times. V is TRBV25-1 and J is TRBJ2-3; D uncertain. CDR3 length: 11 amino acids. Between the trimmed V and J ends, which lost 6 bases and 2 bases, there was a span of 3 bases. Germline CDR1 reads MGHDK; CDR2 reads SYGVNS. CDR3 residues: CASRATDTQYF. CDR3 nucleotide sequence: TGTGCCAGCAGGGCCACAGATACGCAGTATTTT.

The rearrangement joins TRBV29-1 to TRBJ2-7; 8 bases map to TRBD2. The V gene's germline CDR1 is SQVTM and CDR2 ANQGSEA. CDR3 length: 13 amino acids. V gave up 7 bases and J gave up 3 bases; unmatched junction bases: 8. The chain's CDR3 is CSAKAGVDYEQYF. CDR3 DNA sequence: TGCAGCGCTAAAGCGGGAGTTGACTACGAGCAGTACTTC.

This chain uses TRBV5-1 with TRBJ2-5; 12 bases are a match to TRBD2. Gene TRBJ2-7 matches the end of the DNA better, so the J call may be wrong. CDR1 and CDR2 (germline): SGHRS, YFSETQ. The CDR3 is 14 amino acids. CDR3 DNA sequence: TGCGCCAGCGCATCCGGGACTAGCGGGCTCGAGCAGTACTTC. It encodes CASASGTSGLEQYF.

The genes are TRBV29-1 and TRBJ2-1; D may be TRBD1 or TRBD2 (5 bases each). The germline V gene has CDR1 SQVTM and CDR2 ANQGSEA. V was pared by 7 bases and J by 1 base, with 14 bases between. This CDR3 contains 14 residues. CDR3 DNA: TGCAGCGCTACGGGACGGGTGTCCTACAATGAGCAGTTCTTC. It yields the protein CSATGRVSYNEQFF.

This clone was found once. V gene TRBV28 combines with J gene TRBJ2-1, with a possible D match to TRBD2 (6 bases). This CDR3 spans 13 amino acids. The germline V and J ends were trimmed by 5 bases and 7 bases, with 12 bases remaining between them. Germline V gene lookup returns CDR1 MDHEN and CDR2 SYDVKM. The CDR3 protein is CASSVGGRNEQFF. The CDR3 nucleotides read TGTGCCAGCAGTGTTGGAGGGCGAAATGAGCAGTTCTTC.

V is TRBV28 and J is TRBJ1-6, with TRBD1 matching over 9 bases. Per the germline V gene, CDR1 is MDHEN and CDR2 is SYDVKM. The CDR3 covers 17 residues. The ends lost 6 bases at V and 5 bases at J; junction bases unmatched: 11. For the CDR3, the DNA is TGTGCCAGCAGGGCCACAGGGGGCACCAGCAATAATTCACCCCTCCACTTT. Its protein product is CASRATGGTSNNSPLHF.

Only a few counts were recorded for this clone. The sample holds other DNA sequences that translate to the same CDR3. This chain joins TRBV6-6 and TRBJ2-7; no clear D. CDR3 length equals 13 residues. The V and J ends lost 6 bases and 0 bases respectively, with 9 bases between them. Germline loops: CDR1 MNHNY, CDR2 SVGAGI (reference sequence). The CDR3 DNA reads as TGTGCCAGCAGCCCCGGCGGCTCCTACGAGCAGTACTTC. It codes for CASSPGGSYEQYF.

The chain couples TRBV7-9 to TRBJ2-5; TRBD2 matches 7 bases. The V gene's germline CDR1 is SEHNR and CDR2 FQNEAQ (reference sequence). V was pared by 4 bases and J by 5 bases, with 4 bases of the junction left unmatched. The CDR3 covers 13 residues. CDR3 amino acids: CASSSRGVETQYF. In nucleotides, the CDR3 is TGTGCCAGCAGCTCCCGGGGGGTGGAGACCCAGTACTTC.

A remark on this clone: In the same sample, other DNA sequences code for this CDR3. The gene calls are TRBV11-2 and TRBJ2-7; 7 bases line up with TRBD2. The CDR3 totals 14 residues. Germline lookup yields CDR1 SGHAT and CDR2 FQNNGV. V lost 5 bases, J lost 0 bases, and 4 bases stayed unmatched. The chain's CDR3 is CASSPQRDSYEQYF. Here the CDR3 DNA reads TGTGCCAGCAGCCCCCAGCGGGACTCCTACGAGCAGTACTTC.

The rearrangement uses TRBV11-2 and TRBJ2-7, with D possibly being TRBD1 or TRBD2 (5 bases each). The CDR3 is 13 amino acids. V was clipped by 6 bases and J by 4 bases, with 13 bases between them. The germline V gene has CDR1 SGHAT and CDR2 FQNNGV. The CDR3 DNA is TGTGCCAGCAGTCCTTGGAGGACATACGAGCAGTACTTC. It codes for CASSPWRTYEQYF.